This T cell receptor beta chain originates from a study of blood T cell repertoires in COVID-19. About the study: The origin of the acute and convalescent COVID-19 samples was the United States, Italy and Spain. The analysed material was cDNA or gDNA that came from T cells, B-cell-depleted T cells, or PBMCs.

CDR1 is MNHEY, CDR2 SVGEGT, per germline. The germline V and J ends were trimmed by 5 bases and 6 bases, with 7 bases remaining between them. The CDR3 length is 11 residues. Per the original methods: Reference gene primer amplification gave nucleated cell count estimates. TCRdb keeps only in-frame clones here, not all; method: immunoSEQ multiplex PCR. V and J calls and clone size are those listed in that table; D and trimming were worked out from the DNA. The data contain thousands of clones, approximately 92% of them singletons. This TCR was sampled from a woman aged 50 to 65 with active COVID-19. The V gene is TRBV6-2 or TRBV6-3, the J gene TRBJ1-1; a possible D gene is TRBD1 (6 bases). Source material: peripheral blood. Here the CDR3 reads CASSRGSEAFF. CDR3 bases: TGTGCCAGCAGTAGGGGGTCTGAAGCTTTCTTT.